Below, one TCR beta chain is given with its context. This entry is derived from a study of blood T cell repertoires in COVID-19. Germline trimming cut 3 bases from V and 4 bases from J; bases unmatched to any gene: 8. CDR3 size: 16 residues. Germline CDR1 DFQATT, CDR2 SNEGSKA (reference sequence). Assay: immunoSEQ multiplex PCR; the TCRdb copy retains only in-frame clones and omits some. The sample records under 450,000 clones, about 87% being singletons. V gene TRBV20-1 combines with J gene TRBJ2-3; 12 nucleotides line up with TRBD2. The sample taken for sequencing was peripheral blood. The TCR comes from a woman aged 45 to 65 with COVID-19, enrolled during active disease. CDR3 amino acids: CSASGPSGGAADTQYF. The CDR3 DNA reads TGCAGTGCTAGTGGCCCTAGCGGGGGGGCAGCAGATACGCAGTATTTT.